The entry that follows covers one T cell receptor (beta chain) sequence. The sample comes from a study of blood T cell repertoires in COVID-19. Looking at the study overall: Some COVID-19 samples were acute and others convalescent; all came from the United States, Italy and Spain. T cells, B-cell-depleted T cells, or PBMCs supplied cDNA or gDNA.

Germline V gene sequence: CDR1 SGHRS, CDR2 YFSETQ. The CDR3 consists of 15 residues. V was pared by 8 bases and J by 4 bases, with 13 bases of the junction left unmatched. Using immunoSEQ multiplex PCR, the repertoire was profiled, and TCRdb retains in-frame clones only, with some absent. This sample has nearly 200,000 clones, with 85% to 90% found just once. The source is a woman aged 70-85 years with acute or convalescent COVID-19. The sequenced sample consisted of peripheral blood. The chain is built from TRBV5-1 and TRBJ2-7; 9 bases are a match to TRBD1. The CDR3 sequence: CASSEQGAPFYEQYF. The DNA for the CDR3 is TGCGCCAGTTCGGAACAGGGGGCCCCGTTTTACGAGCAGTACTTC.